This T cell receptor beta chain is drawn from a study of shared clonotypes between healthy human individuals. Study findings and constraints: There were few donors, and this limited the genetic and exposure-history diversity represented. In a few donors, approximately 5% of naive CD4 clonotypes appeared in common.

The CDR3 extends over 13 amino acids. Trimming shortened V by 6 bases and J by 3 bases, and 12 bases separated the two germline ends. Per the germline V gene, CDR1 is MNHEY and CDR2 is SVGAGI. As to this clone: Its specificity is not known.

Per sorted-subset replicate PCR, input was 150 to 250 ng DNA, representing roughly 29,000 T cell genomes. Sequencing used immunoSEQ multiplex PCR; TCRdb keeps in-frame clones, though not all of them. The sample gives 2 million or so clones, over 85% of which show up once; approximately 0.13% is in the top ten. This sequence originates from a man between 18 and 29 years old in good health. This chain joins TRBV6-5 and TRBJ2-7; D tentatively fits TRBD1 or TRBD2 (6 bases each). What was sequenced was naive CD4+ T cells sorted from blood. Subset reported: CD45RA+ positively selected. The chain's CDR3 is CASRQQGLYEQYF. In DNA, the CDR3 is TGTGCCAGCAGGCAACAGGGACTCTACGAGCAGTACTTC.